The 32 T cell receptor beta chains listed next were all sequenced from one sample in a study of control samples from healthy donors and cancer patients. Assay used: immunoSEQ multiplex PCR; TCRdb lists only in-frame clones, some missing. The sample carries over 200,000 clones, about 80% recorded once. Sequenced: PBMCs. The receptors shown here come from a woman aged 60-70 years with lung cancer.

The rearrangement joins TRBV2 to TRBJ2-5, with 7 positions matching TRBD2. CDR3 length equals 13 residues. Trimming took 7 bases from V and 3 from J; bases not matched to a gene: 5. CDR1 is SNHLY and CDR2 is FYNNEI in the germline V gene. The CDR3 loop is CASKPLAEETQYF. The CDR3, as DNA: TGTGCCAGCAAGCCTCTAGCGGAAGAGACCCAGTACTTC.

This clone was observed a single time. The chain joins TRBV6-5 to TRBJ1-2, with TRBD1 matching over 9 bases. The trim removed 6 bases at V and 6 bases at J, leaving 8 bases unmatched. Germline V gene sequence: CDR1 MNHEY, CDR2 SVGAGI. The CDR3 runs to 14 residues. CDR3 amino acids: CASSPGTGIHGYTF. CDR3 DNA: TGTGCCAGCAGCCCCGGGACAGGGATTCATGGCTACACCTTC.

The rearrangement joins TRBV7-3 to TRBJ1-1; possible D gene TRBD1, 6 bases. V was trimmed by 5 bases and J by 1 base, leaving 11 bases between them. Germline V gene data show CDR1 as SGHTA and CDR2 as FQGTGA. The CDR3 spans 14 residues. The CDR3 bases are TGTGCCAGCAGCGAAGGACAGCCGAACACTGAAGCTTTCTTT. Residues: CASSEGQPNTEAFF.

The chain uses TRBV6-2 or TRBV6-3 and TRBJ2-1, with D uncertain. CDR1 MNHEY and CDR2 SVGEGT come from the germline V gene. There are 13 residues in the CDR3. Trimming left V 3 bases short and J 7 bases short, with 10 bases between. The CDR3 DNA is TGTGCCAGCAGTTATTTTAGCAGTAATGAGCAGTTCTTC. It is translated as CASSYFSSNEQFF.

This rearrangement joins TRBV7-3 to TRBJ2-7, with 12 bases aligning to TRBD2. Germline V CDR1 and CDR2: SGHTA, FQGTGA. V shed 5 bases and J 3 bases; nucleotides not matched to a gene: 5. The CDR3 is 15 residues long. The CDR3 nucleotides are TGTGCCAGCAGCCCCCAGACTAGCGGGAGCTACGAGCAGTACTTC. Residues: CASSPQTSGSYEQYF.

The rearrangement links TRBV27 to TRBJ2-5, with D hard to call. This CDR3 comprises 12 residues. The V and J ends lost 6 bases and 5 bases respectively, with 10 bases between them. The germline V gene has CDR1 MNHEY and CDR2 SMNVEV (reference sequence). This CDR3 reads CASRGAGETQYF. In DNA, the CDR3 is TGTGCCAGCAGGGGCGCTGGGGAGACCCAGTACTTC.

This clone has a single count. V is TRBV7-2 and J is TRBJ2-1; TRBD2 matches 10 bases. Germline trimming cut 3 bases from V and 6 bases from J; bases unmatched to any gene: 5. Germline-derived CDR1 and CDR2 are SGHTA and FQGNSA. The CDR3 is made up of 15 amino acids. As DNA, the CDR3 is TGTGCCAGCAGCTTCCTAGCGGGAGTATCCAATGAGCAGTTCTTC. This gives the protein CASSFLAGVSNEQFF.

The chain has TRBV15 and TRBJ2-1, with 7 bases that match TRBD2. Germline CDR1 and CDR2: LNHNV and YYDKDF (reference sequence). The CDR3 consists of 13 residues. V shed 7 bases, J shed 4 bases, and the junction held 4 bases outside the gene matches. Here the CDR3 DNA reads TGTGCCACCAATCCGGGACTATACAATGAGCAGTTCTTC. Translated: CATNPGLYNEQFF.

About this clone itself: Additional DNA sequences in this sample encode the identical CDR3. The chain recombines TRBV5-1 with TRBJ2-1, with 9 bases that match TRBD2. Germline V gene lookup returns CDR1 SGHRS and CDR2 YFSETQ. CDR3 length: 15 amino acids. Germline trimming cut 4 bases from V and 3 bases from J; bases unmatched to any gene: 5. The CDR3 reads CASSPRAGGYNEQFF. The CDR3 region has the DNA TGCGCCAGCAGCCCCCGAGCGGGGGGCTACAATGAGCAGTTCTTC.

The rearrangement joins TRBV5-1 to TRBJ1-3; D is undetermined. The V end was cut by 1 base, the J end by 0 bases, with 8 bases between. Germline lookup yields CDR1 SGHRS and CDR2 YFSETQ. CDR3 size: 15 residues. CDR3 region: CASSLNNLSGNTIYF. The CDR3 DNA follows: TGCGCCAGCAGCTTGAACAATCTCTCTGGAAACACCATATATTTT.

This sequence joins TRBV5-1 and TRBJ1-5; TRBD1 aligns across 9 bases. After removal of 4 bases from V and 4 bases from J, the junction contained 3 bases not matched to a gene. The CDR3 is made up of 14 amino acids. Germline CDR1 SGHRS, CDR2 YFSETQ. CDR3 sequence reads: CASSPGQGNQPQHF. CDR3 DNA sequence: TGCGCCAGCAGCCCTGGACAGGGGAATCAGCCCCAGCATTTT.

The J gene is TRBJ1-5, the V gene TRBV4-2; D is possibly TRBD1 (5 bases). Germline V gene sequence: CDR1 LGHNA, CDR2 YNFKEQ. The CDR3 covers 16 residues. With 2 bases removed from V and 1 base from J, the gap between germline ends came to 12 bases. The CDR3 spells CASSQFRGDSNQPQHF. In DNA, the CDR3 is TGTGCCAGCAGCCAATTCCGAGGGGACAGCAATCAGCCCCAGCATTTT.

The rearrangement uses TRBV5-8 and TRBJ1-4, with 8 bases matching TRBD1. Germline V gives CDR1 SGHTS, CDR2 YDEGEE. This CDR3 has 14 residues. V lost 1 base to trimming and J lost 10 bases; unmatched junction nucleotides: 6. CDR3 DNA: TGTGCCAGCAGCTTGCCCGGACAGGGTGGAAAACTGTTTTTT. Its translation is CASSLPGQGGKLFF.

In this sample, this clone turned up a few times. This rearrangement joins TRBV4-1 to TRBJ2-7, with 9 bases that match TRBD2. The germline V gene encodes CDR1 MGHRA and CDR2 YSYEKL. Trimming took 3 bases from V and 0 from J; bases not matched to a gene: 3. The CDR3 spans 15 residues. The CDR3 loop reads CASSQGTSYSYEQYF. CDR3 DNA: TGCGCCAGCAGCCAGGGGACTAGCTACTCCTACGAGCAGTACTTC.

The chain employs TRBV24-1 and TRBJ2-3, with a possible D match to TRBD2 (5 bases). Germline-derived CDR1 and CDR2 are KGHDR and SFDVKD. This CDR3 contains 15 residues. With 4 bases removed from V and 2 bases from J, the gap between germline ends came to 12 bases. The CDR3 is CATSEEDGITDTQYF. CDR3 DNA: TGTGCCACCAGTGAGGAGGACGGAATCACAGATACGCAGTATTTT.

The chain couples TRBV2 to TRBJ2-3, with D maybe TRBD1 (5 bases). V was pared by 2 bases and J by 4 bases, with 7 bases between. Germline CDR1 is SNHLY and CDR2 is FYNNEI. The CDR3 is made up of 13 amino acids. The CDR3: CASSEQGADTQYF. The DNA of the CDR3 is TGTGCCAGCAGTGAACAGGGTGCAGATACGCAGTATTTT.

In this sample, this clone turned up once. The rearrangement uses TRBV6-5 and TRBJ2-7; D might be TRBD1 or TRBD2, each matching 8 bases. V was shortened by 8 bases and J by 6 bases, with 20 bases between the two germline ends. Germline CDR1 is MNHEY and CDR2 is SVGAGI. The CDR3 extends over 14 amino acids. Written as DNA, the CDR3 is TGTGCCAGCGACCGGGGGGGACAGGTAGCCGAGCAGTACTTC. This sequence encodes CASDRGGQVAEQYF.

Worth noting for this clone: Other DNA sequences in this specimen translate into the identical CDR3. The V and J genes are TRBV9 and TRBJ2-1, with 10 positions matching TRBD2. Per germline, CDR1 SGDLS and CDR2 YYNGEE. V lost 0 bases, J lost 6 bases, and 3 bases stayed unmatched. The CDR3 runs 15 residues. The CDR3 protein is CASSVGPSGSNEQFF. DNA for the CDR3: TGTGCCAGCAGCGTAGGGCCTAGCGGGAGCAATGAGCAGTTCTTC. The whole variable domain, filled in from reference TRBV9 and TRBJ2-1, reads DSGVTQTPKHLITATGQRVTLRCSPRSGDLSVYWYQQSLDQGLQFLIQYYNGEERAKGNILERFSAQQFPDLHSELNLSSLELGDSALYFCASSVGPSGSNEQFFGPGTRLTVL.

The chain has TRBV24-1 and TRBJ2-1, with D possibly being TRBD1 (8 bases). Trimming took off 0 bases at V and 0 bases at J, with 17 bases between the two ends. Germline loops: CDR1 KGHDR, CDR2 SFDVKD. CDR3 length: 19 residues. The CDR3 protein is CATSDLQGASGSSYNEQFF. The CDR3 coding sequence is TGTGCCACCAGTGATTTGCAGGGGGCTAGCGGTAGCTCCTACAATGAGCAGTTCTTC.

Worth noting for this clone: This sample also contains other DNA sequences that code for the same CDR3. This chain links TRBV18 with TRBJ1-4; D gene ambiguous. From germline, CDR1 is KGHSH and CDR2 LQKENI. This CDR3 is 12 amino acids long. V lost 3 bases and J 5 bases, leaving 4 bases between the germline ends. In DNA, the CDR3 is TGTGCCAGCTCACCCCGCAATGAAAAACTGTTTTTT. Its translation is CASSPRNEKLFF.

The rearrangement joins TRBV6-5 to TRBJ1-6; D is uncertain. In germline, CDR1 is MNHEY, CDR2 SVGAGI. Trimming removed 0 bases at V and 7 bases at J, with 10 bases between. The CDR3 extends over 15 amino acids. The CDR3 coding sequence is TGTGCCAGCAGTTACTCGACCATTGTGAATTCACCCCTCCACTTT. It encodes CASSYSTIVNSPLHF.

The chain carries TRBV28 and TRBJ1-2, with D uncertain. V lost 7 bases, J lost 2 bases, and 8 bases lay in between. The CDR3 extends over 12 amino acids. Per germline, CDR1 MDHEN and CDR2 SYDVKM. Written as DNA, the CDR3 is TGTGCCAGCACCAGCACGAACTATGGCTACACCTTC. It codes for CASTSTNYGYTF.

The chain links TRBV28 to TRBJ2-7, with 7 bases aligning to TRBD1. Germline V gene sequence: CDR1 MDHEN, CDR2 SYDVKM. Trimming at V came to 5 bases and at J to 2 bases, leaving 3 bases not matched to a gene. CDR3 length: 13 residues. The CDR3 DNA sequence: TGTGCCAGCAGTGGGGGACAGACCTACGAGCAGTACTTC. Translated, it gives CASSGGQTYEQYF.

The chain carries TRBV28 and TRBJ2-1; 10 positions agree with TRBD1. V shed 6 bases, J shed 6 bases, and the junction held 11 bases outside the gene matches. The CDR3 has 16 amino acids. Germline CDR1 is MDHEN and CDR2 is SYDVKM. The CDR3 coding sequence is TGTGCCAGCAGGGTACCTCCGGGACAGGGGTCCAATGAGCAGTTCTTC. Translation: CASRVPPGQGSNEQFF.

This chain joins TRBV3-1 (or the pseudogene TRBV3-2) and TRBJ2-5; no reliable D call. Germline CDR1 reads LGHDT; CDR2 reads YNNKEL (reference sequence). V gave up 1 base and J gave up 2 bases, with 8 bases separating them. The CDR3 spans 14 residues. CDR3 amino acids: CASSQVGQQETQYF. The DNA for the CDR3 is TGTGCCAGCAGCCAAGTCGGGCAGCAAGAGACCCAGTACTTC.

The V call is TRBV5-5, the J call TRBJ1-1; D perhaps matches TRBD1 (5 bases). V was shortened by 5 bases and J by 7 bases, with 21 bases between the two germline ends. In germline, CDR1 is SGHKS, CDR2 YYEKEE (reference sequence). The length of the CDR3 is 15 residues. In nucleotides, the CDR3 is TGTGCCAGCAGACCAGGCGGGGGGACGGCTCGTGAAGCTTTCTTT. Residues: CASRPGGGTAREAFF.

The sample holds one count of this clone. The chain links TRBV7-8 to TRBJ1-2; D perhaps matches TRBD1 (5 bases). The V end was cut by 4 bases, the J end by 4 bases, with 13 bases between. CDR3 length: 14 amino acids. Germline V lookup: CDR1 SGHVS, CDR2 FQNEAQ. The CDR3 protein is CASSYRDGLYGYTF. The CDR3 DNA is TGTGCCAGCAGCTACCGGGACGGCCTCTATGGCTACACCTTC.

The chain is built from TRBV7-2 and TRBJ2-6; D is unclear. The CDR3 covers 17 residues. Trimming removed 5 bases from V and 0 bases from J, with 14 bases in between. The germline V gene encodes CDR1 SGHTA and CDR2 FQGNSA. The CDR3 DNA reads as TGTGCCAGCAGCCTATTCGGCCTCACCTCTGGGGCCAACGTCCTGACTTTC. Protein: CASSLFGLTSGANVLTF.

The chain links TRBV18 to TRBJ2-7, with TRBD1 matching 9 bases. Germline trimming cut 3 bases from V and 3 bases from J; bases unmatched to any gene: 9. The V gene's germline CDR1 is KGHSH and CDR2 LQKENI. The CDR3 is 16 residues long. The DNA for the CDR3 is TGTGCCAGCTCACCGTTCTATTCGGGACAGGGCTACGAGCAGTACTTC. It yields the protein CASSPFYSGQGYEQYF.

The chain uses TRBV6-5 and TRBJ2-1, with a possible D match to TRBD1 (7 bases). V was pared by 8 bases and J by 6 bases, with 14 bases between. CDR1 is MNHEY, CDR2 SVGAGI, per germline. The CDR3 totals 13 residues. The chain's CDR3 is CASHQGDFNEQFF. The DNA for the CDR3 is TGTGCCAGCCATCAGGGGGACTTCAATGAGCAGTTCTTC.

V and J are TRBV18 and TRBJ2-1; D might be TRBD1 (6 bases). V lost 3 bases, J lost 5 bases, and 11 bases lay in between. Germline V gives CDR1 KGHSH, CDR2 LQKENI. The CDR3 contains 14 residues. CDR3 coding DNA: TGTGCCAGCTCACCCTATACAGGGAACAATGAGCAGTTCTTC. This gives the protein CASSPYTGNNEQFF.

V and J are TRBV7-8 and TRBJ2-7; D is ambiguous. Germline values: CDR1 SGHVS, CDR2 FQNEAQ. Trimming left V 0 bases short and J 3 bases short, with 12 bases between. The CDR3 contains 15 residues. In DNA form, the CDR3 reads TGTGCCAGCAGCTTAGCGCAAGGCAGTTACTACGAGCAGTACTTC. Protein product: CASSLAQGSYYEQYF.